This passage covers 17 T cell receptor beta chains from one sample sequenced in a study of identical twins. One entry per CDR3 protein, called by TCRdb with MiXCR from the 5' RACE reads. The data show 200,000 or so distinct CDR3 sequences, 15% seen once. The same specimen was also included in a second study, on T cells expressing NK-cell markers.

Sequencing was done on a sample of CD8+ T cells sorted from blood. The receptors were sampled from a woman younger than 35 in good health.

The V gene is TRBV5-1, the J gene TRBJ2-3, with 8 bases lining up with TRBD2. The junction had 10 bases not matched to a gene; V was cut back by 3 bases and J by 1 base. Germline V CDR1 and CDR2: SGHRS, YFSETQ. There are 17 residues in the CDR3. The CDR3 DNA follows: TGCGCCAGCAGCTGGGACCTAGAGCGGGGGCGCACAGATACGCAGTATTTT. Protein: CASSWDLERGRTDTQYF.

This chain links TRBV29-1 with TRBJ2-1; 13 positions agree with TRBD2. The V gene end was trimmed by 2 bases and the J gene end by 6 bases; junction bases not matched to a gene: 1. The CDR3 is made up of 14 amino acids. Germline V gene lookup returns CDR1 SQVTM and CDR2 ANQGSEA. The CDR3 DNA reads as TGCAGCGTTGAAAGGACTAGCGGGAGCAATGAGCAGTTCTTC. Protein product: CSVERTSGSNEQFF.

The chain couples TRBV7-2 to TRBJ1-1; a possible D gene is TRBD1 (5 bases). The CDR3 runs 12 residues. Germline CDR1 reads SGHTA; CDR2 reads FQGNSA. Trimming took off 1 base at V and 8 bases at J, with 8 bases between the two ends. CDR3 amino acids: CASSLVRAEAFF. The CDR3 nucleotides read TGTGCCAGCAGCTTAGTCAGGGCAGAAGCTTTCTTT.

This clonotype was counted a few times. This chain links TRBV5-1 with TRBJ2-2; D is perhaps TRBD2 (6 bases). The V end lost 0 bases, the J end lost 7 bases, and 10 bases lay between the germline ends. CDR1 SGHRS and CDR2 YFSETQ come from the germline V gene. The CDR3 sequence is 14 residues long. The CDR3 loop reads CASSLVLANGELFF. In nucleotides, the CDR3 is TGCGCCAGCAGCTTGGTTCTAGCGAACGGGGAGCTGTTTTTT.

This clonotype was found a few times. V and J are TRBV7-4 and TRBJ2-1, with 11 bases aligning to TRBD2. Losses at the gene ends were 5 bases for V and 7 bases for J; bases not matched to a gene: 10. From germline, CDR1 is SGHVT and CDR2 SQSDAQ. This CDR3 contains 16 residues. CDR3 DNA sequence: TGTGCCAGCAGCCTCACCACTAGCGGGAGTCGGAATGAGCAGTTCTTC. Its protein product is CASSLTTSGSRNEQFF.

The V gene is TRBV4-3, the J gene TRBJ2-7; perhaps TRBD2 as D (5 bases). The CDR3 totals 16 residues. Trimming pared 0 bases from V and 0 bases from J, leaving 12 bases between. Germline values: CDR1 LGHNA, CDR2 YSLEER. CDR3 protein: CASSQDFTGSSYEQYF. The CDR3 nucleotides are TGCGCCAGCAGCCAAGATTTCACGGGGAGCTCCTACGAGCAGTACTTC.

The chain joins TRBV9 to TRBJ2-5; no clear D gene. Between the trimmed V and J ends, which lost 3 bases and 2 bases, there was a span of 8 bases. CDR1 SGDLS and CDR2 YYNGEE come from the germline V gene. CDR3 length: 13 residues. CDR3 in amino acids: CASSARTQETQYF. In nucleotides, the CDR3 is TGTGCCAGCAGCGCTAGGACGCAAGAGACCCAGTACTTC.

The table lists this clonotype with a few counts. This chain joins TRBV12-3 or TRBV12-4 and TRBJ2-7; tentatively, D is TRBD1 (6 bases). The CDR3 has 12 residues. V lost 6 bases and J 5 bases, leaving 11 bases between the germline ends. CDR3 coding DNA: TGTGCCAGCAGCCTAAACAGGGACGAGCAGTACTTC. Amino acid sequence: CASSLNRDEQYF.

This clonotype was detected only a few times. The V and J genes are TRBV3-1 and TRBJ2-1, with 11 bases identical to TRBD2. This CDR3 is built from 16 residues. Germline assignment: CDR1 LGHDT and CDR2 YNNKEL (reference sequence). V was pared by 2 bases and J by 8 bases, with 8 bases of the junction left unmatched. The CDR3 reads CASSQRLAGGGDEQFF. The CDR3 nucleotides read TGTGCCAGCAGCCAACGCCTAGCGGGGGGAGGGGATGAGCAGTTCTTC.

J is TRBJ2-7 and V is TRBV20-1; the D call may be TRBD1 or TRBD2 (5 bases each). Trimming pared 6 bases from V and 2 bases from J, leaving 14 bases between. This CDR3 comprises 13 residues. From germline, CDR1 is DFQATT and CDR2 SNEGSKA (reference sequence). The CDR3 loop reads CSARDVNTYEQYF. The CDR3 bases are TGCAGTGCCCGGGACGTCAACACCTACGAGCAGTACTTC.

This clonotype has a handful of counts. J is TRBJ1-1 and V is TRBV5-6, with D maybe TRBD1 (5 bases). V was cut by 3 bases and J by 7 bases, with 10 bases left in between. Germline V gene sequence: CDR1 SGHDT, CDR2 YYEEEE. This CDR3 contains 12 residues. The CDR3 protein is CASSWGRSEAFF. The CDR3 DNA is TGTGCCAGCAGCTGGGGGAGGAGTGAAGCTTTCTTT. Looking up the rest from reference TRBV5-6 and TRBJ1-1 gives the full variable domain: DAGVTQSPTHLIKTRGQQVTLRCSPKSGHDTVSWYQQALGQGPQFIFQYYEEEERQRGNFPDRFSGHQFPNYSSELNVNALLLGDSALYLCASSWGRSEAFFGQGTRLTVV.

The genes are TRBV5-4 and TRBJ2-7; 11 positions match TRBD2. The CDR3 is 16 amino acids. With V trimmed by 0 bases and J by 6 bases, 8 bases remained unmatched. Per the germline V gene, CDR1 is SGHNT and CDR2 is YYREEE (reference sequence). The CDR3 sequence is CASSLEASGRIGEQYF. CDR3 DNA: TGTGCCAGCAGCTTGGAGGCTAGCGGGAGGATTGGCGAGCAGTACTTC.

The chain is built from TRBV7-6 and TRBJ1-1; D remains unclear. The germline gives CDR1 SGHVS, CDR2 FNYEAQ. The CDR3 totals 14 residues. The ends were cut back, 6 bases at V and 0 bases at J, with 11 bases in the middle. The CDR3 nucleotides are TGTGCCAGCAGTTTTCTGGGGTTGAACACTGAAGCTTTCTTT. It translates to CASSFLGLNTEAFF.

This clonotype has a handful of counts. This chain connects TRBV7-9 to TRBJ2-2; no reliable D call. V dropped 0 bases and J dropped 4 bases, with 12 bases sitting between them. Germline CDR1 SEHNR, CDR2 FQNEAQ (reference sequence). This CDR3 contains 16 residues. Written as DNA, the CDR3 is TGTGCCAGCAGCTTAGCGCTTGGACCATCCACCGGGGAGCTGTTTTTT. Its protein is CASSLALGPSTGELFF.

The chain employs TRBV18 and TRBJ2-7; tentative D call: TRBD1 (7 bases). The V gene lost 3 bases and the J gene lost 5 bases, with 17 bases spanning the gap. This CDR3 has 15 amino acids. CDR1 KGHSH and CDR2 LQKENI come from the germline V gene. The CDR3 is CASSPSPGGFDEQYF. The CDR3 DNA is TGTGCCAGCTCACCGTCGCCAGGGGGGTTCGACGAGCAGTACTTC.

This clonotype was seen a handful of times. The CDR3 bases are TGTGCCAGCAGCGCAGGGACAGCTGAAGCTTTCTTT. Protein sequence: CASSAGTAEAFF. The rearrangement uses TRBV11-2 and TRBJ1-1; 7 nucleotides match TRBD1. V dropped 5 bases and J dropped 6; count of bases not matched to a gene: 3. Germline CDR1 and CDR2: SGHAT and FQNNGV. The CDR3 has 12 amino acids.

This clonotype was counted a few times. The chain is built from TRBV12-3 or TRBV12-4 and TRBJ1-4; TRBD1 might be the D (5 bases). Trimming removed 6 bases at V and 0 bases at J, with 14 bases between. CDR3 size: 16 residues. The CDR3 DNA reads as TGTGCCAGCAGCCCCGACAGTTTTGCAACTAATGAAAAACTGTTTTTT. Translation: CASSPDSFATNEKLFF.